This TCR beta chain originates from a study of neurological immune-mediated disorders. Study summary: There were around 34 multiple sclerosis patients; around 30 were relapsing-remitting and 3 were secondary progressive. Broader study findings: The greatest TCR clonal expansion occurred in HTLV-1-associated myelopathy and the least in multiple sclerosis, which fell below healthy controls. No CDR3 amino acid sequences were shared by expanded clones across subjects, suggesting private repertoires in all groups.

In the case of this clonotype: Its cognate antigen is unknown.

From 15-18 subjects, over 190 million TCR-beta sequences were obtained in each sequencing run. TCRdb passed the 5' RACE reads through MiXCR, listing each CDR3 protein once. The repertoire consists of some 22,000 distinct CDR3 sequences, with approximately 15% occurring once and the leading ten covering less than 9.5%. The CDR3 runs to 14 residues. Trimming cost V 0 bases and J 7 bases, with 13 bases left between them. CDR1 and CDR2 from the germline V gene are SQVTM and ANQGSEA. The source is a woman under 30 with multiple sclerosis. Sequences were obtained from CD8+ T cells from blood. The chain recombines TRBV29-1 with TRBJ2-1; the D gene is possibly TRBD1 (7 bases). CDR3 protein: CSVEDLAGGNEQFF. CDR3 DNA sequence: TGCAGCGTTGAAGATTTGGCAGGGGGGAATGAGCAGTTCTTC.